This T cell receptor (beta chain) was captured by sequencing in a study of beta chain features in type 1 diabetes. cDNA synthesis used the whole RNA isolate, giving expressed TCRB sequences. Measured with immunoSEQ multiplex PCR; TCRdb has only the in-frame clones, and not every one. The sample has 900,000 or so clones; 15% to 20% are singletons. Looked up from germline, CDR1 is ENHRY and CDR2 is SYGVKD. The CDR3 is made up of 14 amino acids. The V and J ends lost 4 bases and 7 bases, in that order; junction bases with no gene match: 5. The receptor was isolated from a woman under 30 in good health. The sequenced sample was naive CD4+ T cells from blood. V usage is TRBV10-3 and J usage is TRBJ2-1; 9 bases fit TRBD1. The CDR3 here is CAISALTGGNEQFF. CDR3 bases: TGTGCCATCAGTGCCCTGACAGGGGGGAATGAGCAGTTCTTC.